These 13 T cell receptor beta chains share one sample of origin, sequenced in a study of T-cell reconstitution after alpha-beta-depleted transplantation in children. Preparation of the TCRbeta library used unique molecular identifiers. TCRdb processed the PCR reads anew with MiXCR; each CDR3 protein has one entry. The repertoire consists of almost 250,000 distinct CDR3 sequences, with about a quarter occurring once and the leading ten covering roughly 2.6%. Sequencing was performed on PBMCs, taken before TCRalphabeta/CD19-depleted stem cell transplant. The receptors were gathered from a girl between 2 and 10 years old with Fanconi anemia, due to receive a stem cell transplant.

The V and J genes are TRBV2 and TRBJ2-5; D uncertain. Deletions cut 4 bases from V and 3 bases from J, with 6 bases between. The CDR3 is made up of 12 amino acids. The germline CDR1 and CDR2 sequences are SNHLY and FYNNEI. The CDR3 reads CASSGAEETQYF. Written as DNA, the CDR3 is TGTGCCAGCAGTGGGGCGGAAGAGACCCAGTACTTC.

This clonotype was seen many times. The V and J genes are TRBV3-1 and TRBJ2-1, with D tentatively TRBD2 (5 bases). The CDR3 length is 16 residues. Trimming shortened V by 2 bases and J by 6 bases, and 17 bases separated the two germline ends. Germline loops: CDR1 LGHDT, CDR2 YNNKEL (reference sequence). The CDR3 nucleotides read TGTGCCAGCAGCCAAAGGCTCCTAGCACCCCTCAATGAGCAGTTCTTC. This gives the protein CASSQRLLAPLNEQFF.

This clonotype was observed a few times. The V and J genes are TRBV28 and TRBJ2-7; 10 bases agree with TRBD1. Germline CDR1 and CDR2: MDHEN and SYDVKM. V lost 3 bases to trimming and J lost 2 bases; unmatched junction nucleotides: 13. There are 18 residues in the CDR3. In DNA, the CDR3 is TGTGCCAGCAGTTTTCCGGGGACAGGGGTCTTAATCCCCTACGAGCAGTACTTC. Its translation is CASSFPGTGVLIPYEQYF.

The sample holds many counts of this clonotype. The CDR3 nucleotides read TGTGCCAGCAGCGCACAGGGGACTATAGAGACCCAGTACTTC. This gives the protein CASSAQGTIETQYF. The chain recombines TRBV6-1 with TRBJ2-5; D assignment may be TRBD1 or TRBD2 (7 bases each). Trimming stripped 6 bases from V and 4 bases from J, with 15 bases between. From germline, CDR1 is MNHNS and CDR2 SASEGT. This CDR3 is 14 amino acids long.

This clonotype was detected only a few times. This chain joins TRBV12-3 or TRBV12-4 and TRBJ1-2, with TRBD1 matching 9 bases. The trim removed 6 bases at V and 10 bases at J, leaving 27 bases unmatched. The CDR3 spans 19 residues. CDR3: CASRRDRESTGRIIGFYTF. The CDR3 DNA follows: TGTGCCAGCAGACGGGACAGGGAATCCACCGGGAGAATAATAGGCTTCTACACCTTC.

This clonotype has ten or more counts. The chain recombines TRBV12-3 or TRBV12-4 with TRBJ1-1; D remains unclear. This CDR3 has 13 amino acids. V was pared by 2 bases and J by 8 bases, with 12 bases between. The CDR3 sequence: CASSLPSAAEAFF. As DNA, the CDR3 is TGTGCCAGCAGTTTACCTTCCGCGGCAGAAGCTTTCTTT.

The table lists this clonotype with many counts. The chain is built from TRBV20-1 and TRBJ1-4; TRBD1 agrees at 7 bases. This CDR3 is 15 amino acids long. Germline V lookup: CDR1 DFQATT, CDR2 SNEGSKA (reference sequence). The V segment lost 0 bases and the J segment 4 bases; nucleotides outside the gene matches: 5. CDR3 sequence reads: CSARDSTGINEKLFF. The CDR3 DNA is TGCAGTGCTAGAGATTCGACAGGGATTAATGAAAAACTGTTTTTT.

This clonotype was seen ten or more times. The chain couples TRBV10-3 to TRBJ2-1; D call uncertain. The CDR3 is made up of 13 amino acids. In germline, CDR1 is ENHRY, CDR2 SYGVKD. Trimming pared 3 bases from V and 8 bases from J, leaving 11 bases between. In nucleotides, the CDR3 is TGTGCCATCAGTGATTTGGATTCGGATGAGCAGTTCTTC. Its translation: CAISDLDSDEQFF.

This chain uses TRBV5-1 with TRBJ2-7; no definite D call. The V gene lost 0 bases and the J gene lost 1 base, with 17 bases spanning the gap. CDR1 and CDR2 (germline): SGHRS, YFSETQ. The CDR3 loop spans 17 amino acids. CDR3: CASSLASRASYSYEQYF. CDR3 in DNA: TGCGCCAGCAGCTTGGCCTCGAGAGCTAGTTATTCCTACGAGCAGTACTTC.

This clonotype was recorded at least ten times. V is TRBV4-2 and J is TRBJ2-4, with D perhaps being TRBD1 or TRBD2 (5 bases each). Germline CDR1 LGHNA, CDR2 YNFKEQ. Deletions cut 4 bases from V and 8 bases from J, with 15 bases between. The CDR3 loop spans 14 amino acids. The CDR3, as DNA: TGTGCCAGCAGCCCCTGGGACGAGGATGACATTCAGTACTTC. It codes for CASSPWDEDDIQYF.

The sample holds many counts of this clonotype. V gene TRBV7-9 combines with J gene TRBJ2-2; D may be TRBD2 (5 bases). The germline V and J ends were trimmed by 5 bases and 2 bases, with 12 bases remaining between them. Per the germline V gene, CDR1 is SEHNR and CDR2 is FQNEAQ (reference sequence). The CDR3 has 15 residues. CDR3 DNA: TGTGCCAGCAGCCGGCCCGGGGTTAACACCGGGGAGCTGTTTTTT. Residues: CASSRPGVNTGELFF.

This clonotype was detected many times. The V gene is TRBV25-1, the J gene TRBJ1-1; perhaps TRBD1 as D (5 bases). The V gene's germline CDR1 is MGHDK and CDR2 SYGVNS. CDR3 length: 17 amino acids. Deletions cut 1 base from V and 1 base from J, with 16 bases between. The CDR3 is CASSESIPGPRNTEAFF. CDR3 coding DNA: TGTGCCAGCAGTGAATCCATACCAGGGCCCCGGAACACTGAAGCTTTCTTT.

This clonotype has a count of ten or more. The chain uses TRBV20-1 and TRBJ2-3, with TRBD2 identical over 8 bases. After removal of 3 bases from V and 5 bases from J, the junction contained 4 bases not matched to a gene. This CDR3 has 13 residues. Germline V gene data show CDR1 as DFQATT and CDR2 as SNEGSKA (reference sequence). CDR3 sequence: CSASGGAGDTQYF. DNA for the CDR3: TGCAGTGCTAGCGGGGGGGCAGGAGATACGCAGTATTTT.